Below, 12 T cell receptor beta chains from the same sample are listed, as sequenced in a study of cytomegalovirus exposure and HLA in healthy donors. The PCR made use of 60 Vbeta and 13 Jbeta primers. Some clones are missing from TCRdb's copy, which holds only in-frame ones; the method was immunoSEQ multiplex PCR. The sample carries about 200,000 clones, less than 90% recorded once. Specimen: PBMCs. The receptors derive from a young woman in good health and CMV-seronegative.

The chain couples TRBV5-1 to TRBJ2-7; a possible D gene is TRBD2 (7 bases). Trimming left V 3 bases short and J 3 bases short, with 16 bases between. The CDR3 sequence is 15 residues long. The germline gives CDR1 SGHRS, CDR2 YFSETQ. The CDR3 region is CASSSSGGAVYEQYF. For the CDR3, the DNA is TGCGCCAGCAGCTCGAGTGGGGGGGCGGTCTACGAGCAGTACTTC.

This chain joins TRBV7-2 and TRBJ2-7; 7 bases agree with TRBD2. Germline V lookup: CDR1 SGHTA, CDR2 FQGNSA. The junction had 9 bases not matched to a gene; V was cut back by 0 bases and J by 10 bases. The CDR3 is 14 amino acids. The CDR3 loop reads CASSLARGGTIQYF. The CDR3, as DNA: TGTGCCAGCAGCTTAGCGCGGGGAGGGACTATACAGTACTTC.

The chain recombines TRBV28 with TRBJ2-3, with 10 nucleotides matching TRBD2. The CDR3 consists of 14 residues. Germline lookup yields CDR1 MDHEN and CDR2 SYDVKM. V lost 8 bases and J lost 1; bases outside the gene matches: 3. The CDR3 region has the DNA TGTGCCAGCGGAGCGGGGGGGGGCACAGATACGCAGTATTTT. Its protein product is CASGAGGGTDTQYF.

This chain connects TRBV2 to TRBJ2-2, with D possibly matching TRBD1 (6 bases). CDR1 and CDR2 (germline): SNHLY, FYNNEI. The V gene lost 0 bases and the J gene lost 7 bases, with 18 bases spanning the gap. CDR3 length: 17 amino acids. CDR3 bases: TGTGCCAGCAGTGAAGCTGTTCACAGGGTTGTGGGCGGGGAGCTGTTTTTT. Translating gives CASSEAVHRVVGGELFF.

V gene TRBV28 combines with J gene TRBJ2-7; the match to TRBD2 covers 15 bases. The CDR3 consists of 21 residues. V was pared by 3 bases and J by 2 bases, with 17 bases of the junction left unmatched. Looked up from germline, CDR1 is MDHEN and CDR2 is SYDVKM. The CDR3 is CASSFNVPSWTSGRETYEQYF. DNA of the CDR3: TGTGCCAGCAGTTTTAATGTTCCCTCTTGGACTAGCGGGAGGGAAACCTACGAGCAGTACTTC.

V is TRBV10-3 and J is TRBJ1-1; no clear D. Looked up from germline, CDR1 is ENHRY and CDR2 is SYGVKD. The CDR3 contains 12 residues. V was cut by 4 bases and J by 4 bases, with 7 bases left in between. Written as DNA, the CDR3 is TGTGCCATCAGTGCACAGCCCACTGAAGCTTTCTTT. Translating gives CAISAQPTEAFF.

This chain connects TRBV5-1 to TRBJ2-2; D may be TRBD2 (6 bases). This CDR3 has 16 amino acids. Germline CDR1 reads SGHRS; CDR2 reads YFSETQ. V shed 4 bases and J shed 4 bases, with 17 bases lying between them. CDR3 bases: TGCGCCAGCAGCGTATCGGGACTCCCAGGCACCGGGGAGCTGTTTTTT. This gives the protein CASSVSGLPGTGELFF. Based on the CDR3 plus reference TRBV5-1 and TRBJ2-2, the full variable domain is KAGVTQTPRYLIKTRGQQVTLSCSPISGHRSVSWYQQTPGQGLQFLFEYFSETQRNKGNFPGRFSGRQFSNSRSEMNVSTLELGDSALYLCASSVSGLPGTGELFFGEGSRLTVL.

This chain uses TRBV13 with TRBJ1-2, with a tentative D call TRBD1 (5 bases). The CDR3 covers 14 residues. The V end was cut by 2 bases, the J end by 2 bases, with 9 bases between. The germline CDR1 and CDR2 sequences are PRHDT and FYEKMQ (reference sequence). This CDR3 is CASSLKGINYGYTF. DNA for the CDR3: TGTGCCAGCAGCTTAAAGGGGATCAACTATGGCTACACCTTC. Drawing the rest from reference TRBV13 and TRBJ1-2, the complete variable domain is AAGVIQSPRHLIKEKRETATLKCYPIPRHDTVYWYQQGPGQDPQFLISFYEKMQSDKGSIPDRFSAQQFSDYHSELNMSSLELGDSALYFCASSLKGINYGYTFGSGTRLTVV.

The genes are TRBV14 and TRBJ2-7; D is undetermined. This CDR3 is 13 amino acids long. From germline, CDR1 is SGHDN and CDR2 FVKESK. The ends were cut back, 6 bases at V and 2 bases at J, with 11 bases in the middle. The CDR3 protein is CASSKWQTYEQYF. In DNA, the CDR3 is TGTGCCAGCAGTAAATGGCAGACCTACGAGCAGTACTTC. The variable domain in full, completed from reference TRBV14 and TRBJ2-7, reads EAGVTQFPSHSVIEKGQTVTLRCDPISGHDNLYWYRRVMGKEIKFLLHFVKESKQDESGMPNNRFLAERTGGTYSTLKVQPAELEDSGVYFCASSKWQTYEQYFGPGTRLTVT.

The chain carries TRBV28 and TRBJ2-7, with 9 positions matching TRBD1. Germline V CDR1 and CDR2: MDHEN, SYDVKM. J was trimmed by 4 bases and V by 3 bases; bases with no gene match: 7. The CDR3 has 15 amino acids. The CDR3, as DNA: TGTGCCAGCAGTTTCGGGGACAGGGTGGGTTACGAGCAGTACTTC. It yields the protein CASSFGDRVGYEQYF.

V gene TRBV7-8 combines with J gene TRBJ1-1; perhaps TRBD1 as D (6 bases). V was pared by 4 bases and J by 2 bases, with 8 bases between. From germline, CDR1 is SGHVS and CDR2 FQNEAQ. This CDR3 region has 13 residues. This CDR3 reads CASSWDINTEAFF. The CDR3 DNA follows: TGTGCCAGCAGCTGGGACATCAACACTGAAGCTTTCTTT. Complete variable domain (other parts from reference TRBV7-8 and TRBJ1-1): GAGVSQSPRYKVAKRGQDVALRCDPISGHVSLFWYQQALGQGPEFLTYFQNEAQLDKSGLPSDRFFAERPEGSVSTLKIQRTQQEDSAVYLCASSWDINTEAFFGQGTRLTVV.

The chain carries TRBV19 and TRBJ2-3, with D perhaps TRBD2 (5 bases). Per the germline V gene, CDR1 is LNHDA and CDR2 is SQIVND (reference sequence). Trimming stripped 4 bases from V and 6 bases from J, with 20 bases between. This CDR3 contains 16 residues. CDR3 loop: CASSTLGLPREDTQYF. The DNA of the CDR3 is TGTGCCAGTAGTACCCTAGGACTGCCCCGAGAGGATACGCAGTATTTT.